This T cell receptor beta chain was identified in a study of shared clonotypes between healthy human individuals. General observations from the study: Rarefaction gave evidence that sorted-subset sequencing remained incomplete despite large depth. The four-donor shared clonotypes exceeded non-shared clonotypes in generation probability, with non-shared ones scoring lower.

As to this clone: Its antigen is currently unknown.

Sequencing was performed with immunoSEQ multiplex PCR; in TCRdb, only in-frame clones are kept and a portion is missing. Of more than 2,000,000 clones in the sample, more than 90% were seen once. Donors comprised healthy HIV-negative adults lacking recent acute infections or vaccinations. The CD4+ fraction was divided into a CD45RA+ naive subset and a CD45RA-negative memory subset. This CDR3 has 15 amino acids. V lost 3 bases to trimming and J lost 1 base, with 13 bases between them. Germline assignment: CDR1 SGHRS and CDR2 YFSETQ. J is TRBJ1-1 and V is TRBV5-1, with D maybe TRBD1 (6 bases). The sequence came from a man between 18 and 29 years old in good health. Input material: naive CD4+ T cells sorted from blood. This sample's subset: CD45RA+ positively selected. The CDR3 coding sequence is TGCGCCAGCAGCTGGATGGACAGCTCGAACACTGAAGCTTTCTTT. Translation gives CASSWMDSSNTEAFF.